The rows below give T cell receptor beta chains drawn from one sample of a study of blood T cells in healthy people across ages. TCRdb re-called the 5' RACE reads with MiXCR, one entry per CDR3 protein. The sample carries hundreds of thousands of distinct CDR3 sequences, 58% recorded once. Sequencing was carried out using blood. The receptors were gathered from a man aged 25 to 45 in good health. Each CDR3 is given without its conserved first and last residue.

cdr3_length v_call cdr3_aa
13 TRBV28 ASRPPSGTTDTQY
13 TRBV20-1 SARFLGTGDTEAF
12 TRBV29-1 SVDRLGTYNEQF
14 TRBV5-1 ASSPKQGQGIYEQY
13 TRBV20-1 SAPDGLAPQETQY
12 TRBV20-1 SARGGQTDQPQH
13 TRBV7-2 ASSKGTSGINEQF
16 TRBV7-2 ASSLVPFSGGPPDTQY
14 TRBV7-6 ASSLGTTTEGYEQY
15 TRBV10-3 AISEWGGGKGIQPQH